The 16 T cell receptor beta chains reported below all come from one sample, sequenced in a study of T cell repertoires in cytomegalovirus infection. TCRdb itself ran the reads through MiXCR, one entry per CDR3 protein. The table shows about 830,000 distinct CDR3 sequences, with approximately 29% occurring only once. The antigens for these receptors are not known. Sequencing was performed on cultured CD8+ T cells from PBMCs, taken from culture after CMV antigen stimulation. These receptors all come from a human donor in good health (CMV status not recorded). Some clones in this sample may be carry-over from other donors' samples.

Notes on this clonotype: The junction shows a germline mismatch at one end, possibly a read error. The V and J genes are TRBV7-8 and TRBJ2-3, with D uncertain. The length of the CDR3 is 15 residues. Germline V lookup: CDR1 SGHVS, CDR2 FQNEAQ. The CDR3 DNA reads as TGTGCCAACAGCCCCCCAGGCCCTGGGGCAGATACGCAGTATTTT. This translates into CANSPPGPGADTQYF. The full variable domain, in which reference TRBV7-8 and TRBJ2-3 provide the parts outside the CDR3, is GAGVSQSPRYKVAKRGQDVALRCDPISGHVSLFWYQQALGQGPEFLTYFQNEAQLDKSGLPSDRFFAERPEGSVSTLKIQRTQQEDSAVYLCANSPPGPGADTQYFGPGTRLTVL.

The sample holds a few counts of this clonotype. The rearrangement uses TRBV7-9 and TRBJ2-7; no reliable D call. Between the trimmed V and J ends, which lost 4 bases and 0 bases, there was a span of 16 bases. CDR1 and CDR2 (germline): SEHNR, FQNEAQ (reference sequence). This CDR3 is built from 16 residues. The CDR3 DNA sequence: TGTGCCAGCAGCTCGCCGATTGACGGTAGCTCCTACGAGCAGTACTTC. Amino acid sequence: CASSSPIDGSSYEQYF.

A few counts support this clonotype. The V gene is TRBV7-9, the J gene TRBJ1-5; D may be TRBD1 (6 bases). Germline V CDR1 and CDR2: SEHNR, FQNEAQ (reference sequence). This CDR3 is 12 amino acids long. V was pared by 5 bases and J by 6 bases, with 8 bases between. CDR3 amino acids: CASSKQGQPQHF. In DNA form, the CDR3 reads TGTGCCAGCAGCAAACAGGGTCAGCCCCAGCATTTT.

The rearrangement joins TRBV10-3 to TRBJ2-2; 10 bases agree with TRBD1. With V trimmed by 6 bases and J by 3 bases, 7 bases remained unmatched. The CDR3 is 16 amino acids. Germline V gene data show CDR1 as ENHRY and CDR2 as SYGVKD. CDR3 nucleotide sequence: TGTGCCATCAGCGGGACCGGGACAGGGGACACCGGGGAGCTGTTTTTT. It is translated as CAISGTGTGDTGELFF.

This clonotype showed up many times. The chain combines TRBV7-2 with TRBJ2-7; 8 bases are a match to TRBD2. The CDR3 loop spans 14 amino acids. The junction had 8 bases not matched to a gene; V was cut back by 3 bases and J by 7 bases. CDR1 and CDR2 from the germline V gene are SGHTA and FQGNSA. CDR3 residues: CASSLLAGGKEQYV. As DNA, the CDR3 is TGTGCCAGCAGCTTGTTGGCGGGGGGAAAAGAGCAGTACGTC.

In its sample, this clonotype was seen a few times. The chain recombines TRBV19 with TRBJ2-3; tentatively, D is TRBD2 (7 bases). The CDR3 is made up of 14 amino acids. V shed 7 bases and J shed 2 bases, with 13 bases lying between them. Looked up from germline, CDR1 is LNHDA and CDR2 is SQIVND (reference sequence). This chain's CDR3 is CASNAGGATDTQYF. CDR3 nucleotides: TGTGCCAGTAACGCTGGGGGGGCCACAGATACGCAGTATTTT.

This clonotype was observed a handful of times. V is TRBV7-8 and J is TRBJ2-4; a weak D match, TRBD1 (6 bases). V gave up 5 bases and J gave up 0 bases, with 17 bases separating them. CDR3 length: 17 residues. The V gene's germline CDR1 is SGHVS and CDR2 FQNEAQ. CDR3 coding DNA: TGTGCCAGCAGCAGCCAGGACAGCTATCTAGCCAAAAACATTCAGTACTTC. Its protein is CASSSQDSYLAKNIQYF.

This clonotype was seen ten or more times. The chain employs TRBV7-8 and TRBJ2-5, with TRBD1 matching over 7 bases. J gave up 1 base and V 5 bases, and 4 bases lay outside the gene matches. This CDR3 is 14 amino acids long. CDR1 is SGHVS, CDR2 FQNEAQ, per germline. In DNA, the CDR3 is TGTGCCAGCAGCGCCCGGGACAGCCAAGAGACCCAGTACTTC. Translated: CASSARDSQETQYF.

As regards this clonotype: Relative to the germline gene, one junction end is altered; a read error may explain this. V is TRBV6-2 or TRBV6-3 and J is TRBJ2-3, with D possibly matching TRBD2 (5 bases). This CDR3 is 15 amino acids long. CDR1 is MNHEY and CDR2 is SVGEGT in the germline V gene. The CDR3 loop is CASSNLGVPTETQYF. The CDR3 nucleotides read TGTGCCAGCAGTAACCTCGGGGTCCCCACAGAAACGCAGTATTTT.

DNA for the CDR3: TGTGCCAGTAGGATGGGAGGGCCGAACACTGAAGCTTTCTTT. Translated: CASRMGGPNTEAFF. The chain uses TRBV19 and TRBJ1-1; no clear D. Germline CDR1 and CDR2: LNHDA and SQIVND (reference sequence). This CDR3 region has 14 residues. V was cut by 6 bases and J by 1 base, with 12 bases left in between.

This sequence joins TRBV7-6 and TRBJ1-1; D perhaps matches TRBD1 (6 bases). Germline CDR1 reads SGHVS; CDR2 reads FNYEAQ. Trimming pared 1 base from V and 0 bases from J, leaving 15 bases between. This CDR3 has 17 residues. The CDR3 protein is CASSLEGGWQMNTEAFF. CDR3 coding DNA: TGTGCCAGCAGCTTAGAGGGGGGGTGGCAGATGAACACTGAAGCTTTCTTT. Full variable domain (remainder filled in from reference TRBV7-6 and TRBJ1-1): GAGVSQSPRYKVTKRGQDVALRCDPISGHVSLYWYRQALGQGPEFLTYFNYEAQQDKSGLPNDRFSAERPEGSISTLTIQRTEQRDSAMYRCASSLEGGWQMNTEAFFGQGTRLTVV.

This chain links TRBV27 with TRBJ2-3, with D possibly TRBD1 on 5 matching bases. This CDR3 is 18 amino acids long. Trimming left V 3 bases short and J 2 bases short, with 21 bases between. CDR1 and CDR2 (germline): MNHEY, SMNVEV (reference sequence). CDR3 amino acids: CASSFVRVVRNPTDTQYF. The CDR3 DNA is TGTGCCAGCAGTTTCGTCAGGGTTGTACGTAATCCCACAGATACGCAGTATTTT.

This clonotype was counted between two and nine times. The rearrangement links TRBV6-5 to TRBJ1-5; tentative D call: TRBD1 (5 bases). Trimming pared 6 bases from V and 2 bases from J, leaving 11 bases between. The CDR3 spans 14 residues. Germline V gene lookup returns CDR1 MNHEY and CDR2 SVGAGI. In DNA form, the CDR3 reads TGTGCCAGCAGAGCCGACAGAGGCAATCAGCCCCAGCATTTT. Protein product: CASRADRGNQPQHF.

This clonotype was seen a few times. The CDR3 DNA follows: TGTGCCAGTAGCGGTTGGGAGGCGAATGAAAAACTGTTTTTT. Residues: CASSGWEANEKLFF. The chain has TRBV19 and TRBJ1-4; D remains unclear. Germline CDR1 LNHDA, CDR2 SQIVND (reference sequence). The ends were cut back, 6 bases at V and 5 bases at J, with 13 bases in the middle. The CDR3 contains 14 residues.

This clonotype was detected ten times or more. V gene TRBV12-3 or TRBV12-4 combines with J gene TRBJ1-2; D is unclear. The CDR3 runs to 12 residues. The ends were cut back, 3 bases at V and 8 bases at J, with 10 bases in the middle. The CDR3 loop reads CASSFLQRGYTF. As DNA, the CDR3 is TGTGCCAGCAGTTTTCTTCAGAGAGGCTACACCTTC.

The V gene is TRBV2, the J gene TRBJ2-7, with 8 nucleotides matching TRBD2. The CDR3 is 14 amino acids. From germline, CDR1 is SNHLY and CDR2 FYNNEI. Trimming at V came to 2 bases and at J to 4 bases, leaving 4 bases not matched to a gene. The CDR3 region is CASSEIAGGYEQYF. The CDR3 DNA reads TGTGCCAGCAGTGAAATTGCGGGGGGTTACGAGCAGTACTTC.